A single T cell receptor beta chain is shown here with its context. Per the original methods: Estimated nucleated cell counts came from reference gene primer amplification. The table came from immunoSEQ multiplex PCR; TCRdb's copy has only in-frame clones and leaves some out. The V and J calls and clone size were taken over from that table, and D and trimming were inferred from the DNA. The data hold some 180,000 clones, with roughly 89% observed a single time. These data belong to a study of blood T cell repertoires in COVID-19. Study information: Some COVID-19 samples were acute and others convalescent; all came from the United States, Italy and Spain. In each case, the material was cDNA or gDNA derived from T cells, B-cell-depleted T cells, or PBMCs.

In assigning cohorts, the study relied on participant-reported clinical history. V lost 3 bases and J lost 6, with 12 bases in between. The CDR3 extends over 13 amino acids. The source material was PBMCs or T cells enriched from blood (not recorded which). The sequence came from a woman in her thirties who had been exposed to COVID-19. The J gene is TRBJ2-7, the V gene TRBV12-3 or TRBV12-4; possible D gene TRBD2, 5 bases. The CDR3 sequence: CASSLERTGEQYF. DNA for the CDR3: TGTGCCAGCAGTTTGGAGCGGACTGGCGAGCAGTACTTC.